These T cell receptor beta chains were read from a single sample in a study of OX40 agonist ivuxolimab in advanced cancers. The protocol was immunoSEQ multiplex PCR, while the TCRdb copy is restricted to in-frame clones and leaves out a portion. The sample holds 55,000 to 75,000 clones, 84% seen once. The sequences come from CD4+ or CD8+ T cells sorted from blood, collected in a trial of the OX40 agonist ivuxolimab. The receptors stem from an adult with an advanced solid tumor such as melanoma, head and neck, liver or kidney cancer. The CDR3 runs from the conserved cysteine through the conserved F or W. A D gene is named only where the DNA matches it firmly. Rows give clone size only sometimes, using once, few, many, or a class for an expanded clone.

J gene: TRBJ1-6; clone size: NA; D gene: NA; V gene: TRBV5-6; CDR3 DNA: TGTGCCAGCAGCTTCGACAGGTATAATTCACCCCTCCACTTT; CDR3 protein: CASSFDRYNSPLHF
J gene: TRBJ1-1; clone size: once; D gene: NA; V gene: TRBV5-1; CDR3 DNA: TGCGCCAGCAGCTTGGTGGGGGGAAGCACTGAAGCTTTCTTT; CDR3 protein: CASSLVGGSTEAFF
J gene: TRBJ1-2; clone size: NA; D gene: NA; V gene: TRBV7-9; CDR3 DNA: TGTGCCAGCAGCTTAGCCTCAGGGGCCTATGGCTACACCTTC; CDR3 protein: CASSLASGAYGYTF
J gene: TRBJ1-1; clone size: few; D gene: NA; V gene: TRBV5-5; CDR3 DNA: TGTGCCAGCAGCCAGGACTGGAACACTGAAGCTTTCTTT; CDR3 protein: CASSQDWNTEAFF
J gene: TRBJ2-7; clone size: NA; D gene: NA; V gene: TRBV5-1; CDR3 DNA: TGCGCCAGCAGCTTGGACAGGACCAGCTCCTACGAGCAGTACTTC; CDR3 protein: CASSLDRTSSYEQYF
J gene: TRBJ1-2; clone size: NA; D gene: NA; V gene: TRBV5-1; CDR3 DNA: TGCGCCAGCAGCGCGCAGACTAACTATGGCTACACCTTC; CDR3 protein: CASSAQTNYGYTF
J gene: TRBJ2-2; clone size: NA; D gene: NA; V gene: TRBV7-9; CDR3 DNA: TGTGCCAGCAGCTTAGAGGTCAGGACCGGGGAGCTGTTTTTT; CDR3 protein: CASSLEVRTGELFF
J gene: TRBJ1-5; clone size: NA; D gene: NA; V gene: TRBV18; CDR3 DNA: TGTGCCAGCTCACCCGAGACGGGTCAGCCCCAGCATTTT; CDR3 protein: CASSPETGQPQHF
J gene: TRBJ1-2; clone size: NA; D gene: NA; V gene: TRBV27; CDR3 DNA: TGTGCCAGCAGTTTTAAGTGGTTGGCCGGAGGCTATGGCTACACCTTC; CDR3 protein: CASSFKWLAGGYGYTF
J gene: TRBJ1-2; clone size: NA; D gene: NA; V gene: TRBV5-5; CDR3 DNA: TGTGCCAGCAGCTTGTACACGAATAATAACTATGGCTACACCTTC; CDR3 protein: CASSLYTNNNYGYTF
J gene: TRBJ1-5; clone size: NA; D gene: NA; V gene: TRBV5-6; CDR3 DNA: TGTGCCAGCAGCTTATATTCCATTCACAGCAATCAGCCCCAGCATTTT; CDR3 protein: CASSLYSIHSNQPQHF
J gene: TRBJ2-7; clone size: NA; D gene: NA; V gene: TRBV11-2; CDR3 DNA: TGTGCCAGCAGCTTAGAGTCCTACGAGCAGTACTTC; CDR3 protein: CASSLESYEQYF
J gene: TRBJ2-3; clone size: NA; D gene: NA; V gene: TRBV10-1; CDR3 DNA: TGCGCCAGCAGTGGTGAGGGGACAGATACGCAGTATTTT; CDR3 protein: CASSGEGTDTQYF
J gene: TRBJ1-2; clone size: NA; D gene: NA; V gene: TRBV7-2; CDR3 DNA: TGTGCCAGCAGCTTAGAATCTTACGTTGGCTACACCTTC; CDR3 protein: CASSLESYVGYTF
J gene: TRBJ1-2; clone size: NA; D gene: NA; V gene: TRBV27; CDR3 DNA: TGTGCCAGCAGTATAAAACCCTCGGACAGCTATGGCTACACCTTC; CDR3 protein: CASSIKPSDSYGYTF
J gene: TRBJ1-4; clone size: NA; D gene: TRBD1; V gene: TRBV18; CDR3 DNA: TGTGCCAGCTCACCGCGACAGGGCAACGGGTATGAAAAACTGTTTTTT; CDR3 protein: CASSPRQGNGYEKLFF
J gene: TRBJ1-3; clone size: NA; D gene: TRBD1; V gene: TRBV5-6; CDR3 DNA: TGTGCCAGCAGCTTGGTGGGGACAGGCTCTGGAAACACCATATATTTT; CDR3 protein: CASSLVGTGSGNTIYF
J gene: TRBJ2-2; clone size: once; D gene: TRBD1; V gene: TRBV6-5; CDR3 DNA: TGTGCCAGCAGTTTCTGGACAGGGGGGAACACCGGGGAGCTGTTTTTT; CDR3 protein: CASSFWTGGNTGELFF
J gene: TRBJ1-1; clone size: NA; D gene: TRBD1; V gene: TRBV4-1; CDR3 DNA: TGCGCCAGCAGGGCGGATACAGGGGTCGGGGATATGAACACTGAAGCTTTCTTT; CDR3 protein: CASRADTGVGDMNTEAFF
J gene: TRBJ1-1; clone size: once; D gene: NA; V gene: TRBV19; CDR3 DNA: TGTGCCAGTAGTGATGGGGGGCCGGCGGCTTTCTTT; CDR3 protein: CASSDGGPAAFF
J gene: TRBJ2-6; clone size: NA; D gene: TRBD1; V gene: TRBV19; CDR3 DNA: TGTGCCAGTACTCACCCGGGACAGGCTTCTGGGGCCAACGTCCTGACTTTC; CDR3 protein: CASTHPGQASGANVLTF
J gene: TRBJ1-2; clone size: NA; D gene: NA; V gene: TRBV7-2; CDR3 DNA: TGTGCCAGCAGCCTGTTCAAGGGGCCCTACTATGGCTACACCTTC; CDR3 protein: CASSLFKGPYYGYTF
J gene: TRBJ1-1; clone size: NA; D gene: NA; V gene: TRBV6-5; CDR3 DNA: TGTGCCAGCAGTTACGGGAGGGCCACTGAAGCTTTCTTT; CDR3 protein: CASSYGRATEAFF
J gene: TRBJ2-6; clone size: NA; D gene: TRBD1; V gene: TRBV7-6; CDR3 DNA: TGTGCCAGCAGCTACCGACAGGGAAGCTCTGGGGCCAACGTCCTGACTTTC; CDR3 protein: CASSYRQGSSGANVLTF
J gene: TRBJ2-7; clone size: NA; D gene: TRBD1; V gene: TRBV5-8; CDR3 DNA: TGTGCCAGCAGTTTCTCCGGGACAGCTTTCTACGAGCAGTACTTC; CDR3 protein: CASSFSGTAFYEQYF
J gene: TRBJ2-1; clone size: NA; D gene: TRBD1; V gene: TRBV10-1; CDR3 DNA: TGCGCCAGCAGTGACCGAGGACAGGGTAGGGATGAGCAGTTCTTC; CDR3 protein: CASSDRGQGRDEQFF
J gene: TRBJ2-7; clone size: NA; D gene: TRBD1; V gene: TRBV2; CDR3 DNA: TGTGCCAGCAGGGCAGGGGGCGGTGGGTACGAGCAGTACTTC; CDR3 protein: CASRAGGGGYEQYF
J gene: TRBJ2-7; clone size: NA; D gene: NA; V gene: TRBV11-2; CDR3 DNA: TGTGCCAGCAGCTTATTAGGAGGGGATTACGAGCAGTACTTC; CDR3 protein: CASSLLGGDYEQYF
J gene: TRBJ2-3; clone size: NA; D gene: NA; V gene: TRBV4-1; CDR3 DNA: TGCGCCAGCAGCCTTAGCGGATTAATCACAGATACGCAGTATTTT; CDR3 protein: CASSLSGLITDTQYF
J gene: TRBJ2-3; clone size: NA; D gene: NA; V gene: TRBV10-2; CDR3 DNA: TGCGCCAGCAGTCCTAACGCAGATACGCAGTATTTT; CDR3 protein: CASSPNADTQYF
J gene: TRBJ1-2; clone size: NA; D gene: TRBD1; V gene: TRBV6-4; CDR3 DNA: TGTGCCAGCAGCCCAGGGGGCTCCTCTGGCTACACCTTC; CDR3 protein: CASSPGGSSGYTF
J gene: TRBJ2-1; clone size: NA; D gene: NA; V gene: TRBV5-1; CDR3 DNA: TGCGCCAGCAGCTTGCCACAGGGTGGTAATGAGCAGTTCTTC; CDR3 protein: CASSLPQGGNEQFF
J gene: TRBJ1-4; clone size: NA; D gene: TRBD1; V gene: TRBV19; CDR3 DNA: TGTGCCAGTAGTGATAGGAAGCAGGGGGCGTTTGAAAAACTGTTTTTT; CDR3 protein: CASSDRKQGAFEKLFF
J gene: TRBJ2-2; clone size: NA; D gene: NA; V gene: TRBV7-2; CDR3 DNA: TGTGCCAGCAGTACTACGAACACCGGGGAGCTGTTTTTT; CDR3 protein: CASSTTNTGELFF
J gene: TRBJ1-2; clone size: NA; D gene: NA; V gene: TRBV5-1; CDR3 DNA: TGCGCCAGCAGCTTGAAAGGTGGCTACACCTTC; CDR3 protein: CASSLKGGYTF
J gene: TRBJ2-5; clone size: NA; D gene: NA; V gene: TRBV10-3; CDR3 DNA: TGTGCCATCCAAAACGACCAAGAGACCCAGTACTTC; CDR3 protein: CAIQNDQETQYF
J gene: TRBJ1-4; clone size: NA; D gene: NA; V gene: TRBV4-2; CDR3 DNA: TGTGCCAGCAGCCAAAGGGATATGGCAACTAATGAAAAACTGTTTTTT; CDR3 protein: CASSQRDMATNEKLFF
J gene: TRBJ2-5; clone size: NA; D gene: NA; V gene: TRBV5-4; CDR3 DNA: TGTGCCAGCAGCTTTTCTGCGTTGGGACCGAGCCAAGAGACCCAGTACTTC; CDR3 protein: CASSFSALGPSQETQYF